The 5 T cell receptor beta chains in this list originate from one sample, sequenced in a study of blood T cells in healthy people across ages. A sample-barcoded 5' primer and a J-beta primer mix were used in a second PCR of roughly 6 to 11 cycles. TCRdb ran MiXCR on the 5' RACE reads and lists one entry per CDR3 protein. The sample holds fewer than 900,000 distinct CDR3 sequences; around 40% are singletons and the top ten take 20% to 25%. The sequencing sample was made of blood. Receptors were obtained from a woman aged 55 to 70 in good health.

Concerning this clonotype: A much larger clone is a single base away; this may be a read error. The rearrangement uses TRBV20-1 and TRBJ2-1; no definite D call. This CDR3 has 11 residues. Looked up from germline, CDR1 is DFQATT and CDR2 is SNEGSKA (reference sequence). The CDR3 reads CSASSYNGQFF. The CDR3 bases are TGCAGTGCTAGTAGCTACAATGGGCAGTTCTTC.

This clonotype was counted only a few times. The rearrangement joins TRBV20-1 to TRBJ2-1; 10 bases fit TRBD1. The CDR3 length is 15 residues. Germline CDR1 is DFQATT and CDR2 is SNEGSKA (reference sequence). The junction had 9 bases not matched to a gene; V was cut back by 3 bases and J by 7 bases. The CDR3 loop is CSASPGQGIVNEQFF. CDR3 bases: TGCAGTGCTAGCCCGGGACAGGGGATCGTTAATGAGCAGTTCTTC.

This clonotype occurred once. The gene calls are TRBV30 and TRBJ1-3; the D is unclear. V lost 1 base and J lost 10, with 11 bases in between. Germline-derived CDR1 and CDR2 are GTSNPN and SVGIG (reference sequence). The CDR3 runs 12 residues. Written as DNA, the CDR3 is TGTGCCTGGAGTGCAGACTTTATAACCATATATTTT. Its protein is CAWSADFITIYF.

The gene calls are TRBV6-5 and TRBJ1-1; D is uncertain. V dropped 2 bases and J dropped 1 base, with 11 bases sitting between them. This CDR3 comprises 15 residues. CDR1 is MNHEY and CDR2 is SVGAGI in the germline V gene. The CDR3 DNA follows: TGTGCCAGCAGTTACGCGATGAGGAAGAACACTGAAGCTTTCTTT. It codes for CASSYAMRKNTEAFF.

V usage is TRBV5-6 and J usage is TRBJ2-3; perhaps TRBD2 as D (6 bases). CDR3 length equals 15 residues. CDR1 and CDR2 from the germline V gene are SGHDT and YYEEEE. V was cut by 0 bases and J by 2 bases, with 10 bases left in between. The CDR3 spells CASSLVVAVTDTQYF. DNA for the CDR3: TGTGCCAGCAGCTTGGTGGTAGCGGTCACAGATACGCAGTATTTT.